The next 4 T cell receptor beta chains were all read from a single sample in a study of T cell responses to AZD1222 COVID-19 vaccine. Data came from immunoSEQ multiplex PCR; TCRdb stores just in-frame clones and leaves some out. The data show about 150,000 clones, about 93% seen once. Here the sequenced sample was peripheral blood, taken on day 0 of AZD1222 vaccination. Every receptor here comes from an adult in good health.

V gene TRBV11-2 combines with J gene TRBJ2-1; D gene unclear. The CDR3 contains 13 residues. The V and J ends lost 3 bases and 5 bases respectively, with 8 bases between them. Looked up from germline, CDR1 is SGHAT and CDR2 is FQNNGV. The CDR3 DNA sequence: TGTGCCAGCAGCTTCGGTCCCAACAATGAGCAGTTCTTC. Protein sequence: CASSFGPNNEQFF.

The V gene is TRBV2, the J gene TRBJ2-5; TRBD2 matches 16 bases. The germline CDR1 and CDR2 sequences are SNHLY and FYNNEI. Unmatched junction bases numbered 3, after V lost 3 bases and J lost 8 bases. The CDR3 covers 15 residues. The CDR3 sequence: CASSEGLAGGATQYF. DNA for the CDR3: TGTGCCAGCAGTGAGGGACTAGCGGGAGGGGCTACCCAGTACTTC.

CDR3 nucleotides: TGCGCCAGCAGCTTGTCTGTGGGCGGCTCCTACAATGAGCAGTTCTTC. Translation: CASSLSVGGSYNEQFF. The chain recombines TRBV5-1 with TRBJ2-1; D is unclear. There are 16 residues in the CDR3. Trimming cost V 1 base and J 0 bases, with 11 bases left between them. Germline loops: CDR1 SGHRS, CDR2 YFSETQ. The complete variable domain, with remaining parts taken from reference TRBV5-1 and TRBJ2-1, reads KAGVTQTPRYLIKTRGQQVTLSCSPISGHRSVSWYQQTPGQGLQFLFEYFSETQRNKGNFPGRFSGRQFSNSRSEMNVSTLELGDSALYLCASSLSVGGSYNEQFFGPGTRLTVL.

The V and J genes are TRBV5-4 and TRBJ2-2; 7 bases align to TRBD2. Germline trimming cut 4 bases from V and 4 bases from J; bases unmatched to any gene: 10. Per germline, CDR1 SGHNT and CDR2 YYREEE (reference sequence). This CDR3 comprises 16 residues. CDR3 region: CASSPRPRTSTGELFF. The CDR3 bases are TGTGCCAGCAGCCCCCGGCCGAGGACTAGCACCGGGGAGCTGTTTTTT.